These 23 T cell receptor beta chains came from one sample sequenced in a study of blood T cell repertoires in COVID-19. TCRdb's copy holds only in-frame clones and misses some; the assay was immunoSEQ multiplex PCR. Of some 150,000 clones in the sample, roughly 83% are singletons; the top ten hold approximately 9.2%. The sample taken for sequencing was PBMCs or T cells enriched from blood (not recorded which). The receptors come from a man aged 50 or older who had recovered from COVID-19.

This rearrangement joins TRBV7-9 to TRBJ1-2, with TRBD1 matching over 8 bases. Germline V lookup: CDR1 SEHNR, CDR2 FQNEAQ (reference sequence). V gave up 3 bases and J gave up 5 bases; unmatched junction bases: 5. CDR3 size: 14 residues. Written as DNA, the CDR3 is TGTGCCAGCAGCTTTAACGGACAGGGTTATGGCTACACCTTC. Its protein product is CASSFNGQGYGYTF.

V and J are TRBV6-2 or TRBV6-3 and TRBJ2-7, with D tentatively TRBD2 (6 bases). V was shortened by 2 bases and J by 0 bases, with 11 bases between the two germline ends. The CDR3 contains 15 residues. Germline CDR1 MNHEY, CDR2 SVGEGT. For the CDR3, the DNA is TGTGCCAGCAGTTACGGGTCGGGGGACTCCTACGAGCAGTACTTC. Its translation: CASSYGSGDSYEQYF.

The CDR3 loop reads CASSRQGVANEKLFF. The CDR3 bases are TGTGCCAGCAGCCGTCAGGGGGTAGCTAATGAAAAACTGTTTTTT. The V call is TRBV7-6, the J call TRBJ1-4; 7 positions match TRBD1. V was pared by 5 bases and J by 3 bases, with 6 bases of the junction left unmatched. CDR3 length: 15 amino acids. The germline V gene has CDR1 SGHVS and CDR2 FNYEAQ.

V gene TRBV24-1 combines with J gene TRBJ2-3; no clear D gene. Germline loops: CDR1 KGHDR, CDR2 SFDVKD. CDR3 size: 12 residues. V lost 4 bases, J lost 6 bases, and 7 bases lay in between. The CDR3 loop reads CATSDPRDTQYF. CDR3 sequence (DNA): TGTGCCACCAGTGACCCCCGGGATACGCAGTATTTT.

The table lists this clone with a count of one. J is TRBJ1-2 and V is TRBV11-2; TRBD1 matches 8 bases. CDR3 length: 16 residues. Germline CDR1 reads SGHAT; CDR2 reads FQNNGV. After removal of 4 bases from V and 5 bases from J, the junction contained 12 bases not matched to a gene. CDR3 in DNA: TGTGCCAGCAGCTACCGGACAGGGATGGTCCCTTATGGCTACACCTTC. Translating gives CASSYRTGMVPYGYTF.

The CDR3 sequence is CASRAGIAYEQYF. The CDR3 DNA reads TGTGCCAGCAGGGCAGGGATCGCCTACGAGCAGTACTTC. V usage is TRBV6-4 and J usage is TRBJ2-7, with a possible D match to TRBD1 (5 bases). The CDR3 is 13 amino acids. V was trimmed by 6 bases and J by 2 bases, leaving 11 bases between them. The germline V gene encodes CDR1 MRHNA and CDR2 SNTAGT.

This chain uses TRBV11-2 with TRBJ2-3; D is perhaps TRBD2 (7 bases). CDR1 and CDR2 (germline): SGHAT, FQNNGV. Trimming pared 4 bases from V and 4 bases from J, leaving 15 bases between. This CDR3 is built from 15 residues. The CDR3 protein is CASSSRRGRADTQYF. CDR3 coding DNA: TGTGCCAGCAGCTCCCGGCGGGGGCGTGCAGATACGCAGTATTTT.

The chain combines TRBV7-2 with TRBJ1-3; no definite D call. Germline V gives CDR1 SGHTA, CDR2 FQGNSA. This CDR3 contains 15 residues. Trimming left V 1 base short and J 6 bases short, with 13 bases between. The DNA for the CDR3 is TGTGCCAGCAGCTTAGGATCCGGGAAGTCAAACACCATATATTTT. Its protein is CASSLGSGKSNTIYF. The complete variable domain, with remaining parts taken from reference TRBV7-2 and TRBJ1-3, reads GAGVSQSPSNKVTEKGKDVELRCDPISGHTALYWYRQSLGQGLEFLIYFQGNSAPDKSGLPSDRFSAERTGGSVSTLTIQRTQQEDSAVYLCASSLGSGKSNTIYFGEGSWLTVV.

The V and J genes are TRBV12-3 or TRBV12-4 and TRBJ2-7; D gene uncertain. This CDR3 has 11 amino acids. Trimming removed 6 bases at V and 3 bases at J, with 6 bases between. CDR3 nucleotide sequence: TGTGCCAGCAGAAACTACTACGAGCAGTACTTC. Its protein is CASRNYYEQYF.

V gene TRBV30 combines with J gene TRBJ1-2; 7 bases are shared with TRBD1. V trimming: 5 bases; J trimming: 8 bases; junction bases outside the gene matches: 8. Germline V gene data show CDR1 as GTSNPN and CDR2 as SVGIG (reference sequence). The CDR3 spans 12 residues. Here the CDR3 reads CAWSGQARGYTF. The CDR3 coding sequence is TGTGCCTGGTCTGGACAGGCCAGGGGCTACACCTTC.

V and J are TRBV7-8 and TRBJ1-5; the D gene is possibly TRBD1 (6 bases). This CDR3 has 15 residues. CDR1 is SGHVS, CDR2 FQNEAQ, per germline. The V and J ends lost 5 bases and 1 base respectively, with 12 bases between them. DNA of the CDR3: TGTGCCAGCAGCGCCTCGGACAGCAGCAATCAGCCCCAGCATTTT. This sequence encodes CASSASDSSNQPQHF.

The V and J genes are TRBV6-5 and TRBJ1-1; a weak D match, TRBD1 (5 bases). V lost 6 bases and J 2 bases, leaving 13 bases between the germline ends. Germline CDR1 is MNHEY and CDR2 is SVGAGI. CDR3 length: 14 amino acids. In nucleotides, the CDR3 is TGTGCCAGCAGCGGCGGGACTCATAACACTGAAGCTTTCTTT. It specifies CASSGGTHNTEAFF.

The gene calls are TRBV7-3 and TRBJ2-2, with 10 bases identical to TRBD1. J gave up 4 bases and V 2 bases, and 4 bases lay outside the gene matches. There are 16 residues in the CDR3. The germline V gene has CDR1 SGHTA and CDR2 FQGTGA. The CDR3 is CASSLRQGASTGELFF. CDR3 coding DNA: TGTGCCAGCAGCTTACGACAGGGGGCGAGCACCGGGGAGCTGTTTTTT.

This CDR3 reads CASTPTGGNIQYF. For the CDR3, the DNA is TGTGCCAGCACCCCTACGGGAGGGAACATTCAGTACTTC. The V and J genes are TRBV6-2 or TRBV6-3 and TRBJ2-4; 8 nucleotides agree with TRBD2. This CDR3 comprises 13 residues. Germline CDR1 MNHEY, CDR2 SVGEGT. The J segment lost 7 bases and the V segment lost 7 bases, leaving 6 bases of the junction unmatched.

This clone was observed once. The V and J genes are TRBV2 and TRBJ2-3; D uncertain. The CDR3 runs 13 residues. V shed 5 bases and J shed 1 base, with 7 bases lying between them. Germline lookup yields CDR1 SNHLY and CDR2 FYNNEI. CDR3: CASSIARTDTQYF. DNA of the CDR3: TGTGCCAGCAGTATCGCGCGCACAGATACGCAGTATTTT.

The CDR3 sequence is CASSPRGQGAVPGYEQYF. CDR3 nucleotides: TGTGCCAGCTCACCAAGGGGGCAGGGGGCCGTTCCTGGTTACGAGCAGTACTTC. The V call is TRBV18, the J call TRBJ2-7; TRBD1 aligns across 8 bases. CDR3 length: 18 amino acids. J gave up 4 bases and V 2 bases, and 16 bases lay outside the gene matches. Germline CDR1 is KGHSH and CDR2 is LQKENI.

V usage is TRBV11-3 and J usage is TRBJ1-1; 7 bases line up with TRBD1. In germline, CDR1 is SGHNT, CDR2 YENEEA. The CDR3 is 13 amino acids. J gave up 8 bases and V 2 bases, and 5 bases lay outside the gene matches. The CDR3 nucleotides read TGTGCCAGCAGCTTAACCGTGGGACAGGAAGCTTTCTTT. This sequence encodes CASSLTVGQEAFF.

The genes are TRBV9 and TRBJ2-2, with 8 bases matching TRBD2. Germline V gives CDR1 SGDLS, CDR2 YYNGEE. There are 17 residues in the CDR3. The J segment lost 0 bases and the V segment lost 1 base, leaving 5 bases of the junction unmatched. The CDR3 DNA follows: TGTGCCAGCAGCGTAACAGACGGGGGGGCGAACACCGGGGAGCTGTTTTTT. This sequence encodes CASSVTDGGANTGELFF.

The genes are TRBV15 and TRBJ1-5, with TRBD1 as a possible D gene (5 bases). The CDR3 runs 14 residues. Per germline, CDR1 LNHNV and CDR2 YYDKDF (reference sequence). V was trimmed by 5 bases and J by 10 bases, leaving 18 bases between them. CDR3 nucleotides: TGTGCCACCAGCGCCCTCAGGGAAGCCTCACCCCAGCATTTT. Protein sequence: CATSALREASPQHF.

The chain uses TRBV7-8 and TRBJ1-1; perhaps TRBD1 as D (6 bases). With 1 base removed from V and 1 base from J, the gap between germline ends came to 10 bases. The CDR3 spans 15 residues. The germline CDR1 and CDR2 sequences are SGHVS and FQNEAQ. CDR3 DNA: TGTGCCAGCAGCTTAGACGCCAGGGGGAACACTGAAGCTTTCTTT. The encoded protein is CASSLDARGNTEAFF.

This clone appeared once. The chain recombines TRBV2 with TRBJ2-2; weak D call: TRBD2 (6 bases). Trimming removed 1 base from V and 11 bases from J, with 11 bases in between. The CDR3 loop spans 13 amino acids. The germline V gene has CDR1 SNHLY and CDR2 FYNNEI. CDR3 residues: CASSEGWTTELFF. The CDR3 nucleotides are TGTGCCAGCAGTGAAGGATGGACTACAGAGCTGTTTTTT. Full variable domain (outside the CDR3, taken from reference TRBV2 and TRBJ2-2): EPEVTQTPSHQVTQMGQEVILRCVPISNHLYFYWYRQILGQKVEFLVSFYNNEISEKSEIFDDQFSVERPDGSNFTLKIRSTKLEDSAMYFCASSEGWTTELFFGEGSRLTVL.

The rearrangement links TRBV14 to TRBJ1-1, with D unclear. The CDR3 is 15 amino acids. Germline V lookup: CDR1 SGHDN, CDR2 FVKESK. V was clipped by 1 base and J by 4 bases, with 13 bases between them. CDR3 region: CASSQVRGSGTEAFF. Written as DNA, the CDR3 is TGTGCCAGCAGCCAAGTCCGAGGGTCGGGCACTGAAGCTTTCTTT.

This rearrangement joins TRBV19 to TRBJ1-1; D perhaps matches TRBD1 (6 bases). The CDR3 has 16 amino acids. V lost 5 bases, J lost 3 bases, and 19 bases lay in between. The germline V gene encodes CDR1 LNHDA and CDR2 SQIVND (reference sequence). Written as DNA, the CDR3 is TGTGCCAGTAGTTTATCGGGGGGCAGGAAGTACACTGAAGCTTTCTTT. It translates to CASSLSGGRKYTEAFF.